This TCR beta chain derives from a study of PD-1 blockade in mismatch repair-deficient tumors. Study-wide context: All were previously treated, progressing patients with over 9 mismatch repair-deficient cancer types. Notes on the study in general: 140 or so unique blood TCRs came from expansion to three of seven peptides.

Described time point: identical approximately eleven-day culture without peptide (control). Seven ELISpot-reactive neoantigen peptides each drove an approximately ten-day in vitro stimulation. The data were produced by immunoSEQ multiplex PCR, yet TCRdb's version contains in-frame clones alone and is incomplete. The sample records more than 13,000 clones, 85% to 90% being singletons. The V gene's germline CDR1 is SGHVS and CDR2 FQNEAQ. Trimming removed 1 base at V and 0 bases at J, with 2 bases between. The CDR3 contains 13 residues. Worth noting for this clone: The antigen remains unidentified.

The V and J genes are TRBV7-8 and TRBJ2-3; no reliable D call. The starting material was cells cultured in vitro, obtained from a patient treated with pembrolizumab. The TCR was taken from an adult with mismatch repair-deficient cancer. This chain's CDR3 is CASSLESTDTQYF. The DNA of the CDR3 is TGTGCCAGCAGCTTAGAAAGCACAGATACGCAGTATTTT.